These 8 T cell receptor beta chains were sequenced from one sample in a study of cytomegalovirus exposure and HLA in healthy donors. In the PCR, 60 Vbeta and 13 Jbeta primers were used. The method was immunoSEQ multiplex PCR; TCRdb's version includes in-frame clones alone and lacks a portion of them. The data contain around 150,000 clones, approximately 72% of them singletons. Sequenced: PBMCs. These receptors were taken from an older woman in good health and CMV-seronegative.

The gene calls are TRBV2 and TRBJ2-5; D ambiguous. Between the trimmed V and J ends, which lost 6 bases and 5 bases, there was a span of 7 bases. The CDR3 has 11 residues. Looked up from germline, CDR1 is SNHLY and CDR2 is FYNNEI. The CDR3 DNA sequence: TGTGCCAGCAGCGCACACGAGACCCAGTACTTC. Translated, it gives CASSAHETQYF.

This chain uses TRBV6-5 with TRBJ2-7; D unresolved. The CDR3 has 12 amino acids. The germline V gene encodes CDR1 MNHEY and CDR2 SVGAGI. V shed 2 bases and J shed 9 bases, with 11 bases lying between them. In DNA form, the CDR3 reads TGTGCCAGCAGTTACCCAGACTCGGGGCAGTACTTC. Amino acid sequence: CASSYPDSGQYF.

The chain recombines TRBV7-2 with TRBJ2-4, with D possibly matching TRBD1 (6 bases). Germline loops: CDR1 SGHTA, CDR2 FQGNSA. V shed 8 bases and J shed 3 bases, with 11 bases lying between them. The CDR3 runs 13 residues. The CDR3 bases are TGTGCCAGCGGGACAAGAGGCAAAAACATTCAGTACTTC. Translating it yields CASGTRGKNIQYF.

This clone was observed a few times. The chain is built from TRBV7-2 and TRBJ1-5, with D unclear. The CDR3 loop spans 13 amino acids. Germline CDR1 is SGHTA and CDR2 is FQGNSA. Trimming cost V 5 bases and J 3 bases, with 8 bases left between them. CDR3 sequence reads: CASSVRLNQPQHF. CDR3 DNA: TGTGCCAGCAGCGTACGACTCAATCAGCCCCAGCATTTT.

The rearrangement uses TRBV5-6 and TRBJ1-1, with D perhaps TRBD1 (6 bases). The CDR3 spans 16 residues. V lost 0 bases and J 4 bases, leaving 16 bases between the germline ends. Looked up from germline, CDR1 is SGHDT and CDR2 is YYEEEE. This CDR3 is CASSLGSTGLGTEAFF. Written as DNA, the CDR3 is TGTGCCAGCAGCTTGGGCTCCACAGGGTTGGGCACTGAAGCTTTCTTT.

The rearrangement uses TRBV5-6 and TRBJ1-1, with 7 bases fitting TRBD1. The V and J ends lost 0 bases and 1 base, in that order; junction bases with no gene match: 6. Germline-derived CDR1 and CDR2 are SGHDT and YYEEEE. The CDR3 is made up of 16 amino acids. CDR3 in DNA: TGTGCCAGCAGCTTGGGCCCGACAGGGTCGAACACTGAAGCTTTCTTT. This gives the protein CASSLGPTGSNTEAFF.

This clone was counted only a few times. This chain uses TRBV5-1 with TRBJ2-1; maybe TRBD2 (5 bases). Trimming took off 0 bases at V and 9 bases at J, with 13 bases between the two ends. Germline CDR1 is SGHRS and CDR2 is YFSETQ. The length of the CDR3 is 14 residues. The CDR3 sequence is CASSLELGSGEQFF. The CDR3 DNA follows: TGCGCCAGCAGCTTGGAACTAGGCTCCGGTGAGCAGTTCTTC.

In this sample, this clone turned up a few times. This chain links TRBV7-3 with TRBJ1-6; 8 nucleotides match TRBD1. From germline, CDR1 is SGHTA and CDR2 FQGTGA. V was pared by 2 bases and J by 10 bases, with 7 bases of the junction left unmatched. The CDR3 consists of 15 residues. In nucleotides, the CDR3 is TGTGCCAGCAGCTTATGGACAGGGAGAGGGTCACCCCTCCACTTT. Its translation: CASSLWTGRGSPLHF. The variable domain in full, with the rest retrieved from reference TRBV7-3 and TRBJ1-6, is GAGVSQTPSNKVTEKGKYVELRCDPISGHTALYWYRQSLGQGPEFLIYFQGTGAADDSGLPNDRFFAVRPEGSVSTLKIQRTERGDSAVYLCASSLWTGRGSPLHFGNGTRLTVT.